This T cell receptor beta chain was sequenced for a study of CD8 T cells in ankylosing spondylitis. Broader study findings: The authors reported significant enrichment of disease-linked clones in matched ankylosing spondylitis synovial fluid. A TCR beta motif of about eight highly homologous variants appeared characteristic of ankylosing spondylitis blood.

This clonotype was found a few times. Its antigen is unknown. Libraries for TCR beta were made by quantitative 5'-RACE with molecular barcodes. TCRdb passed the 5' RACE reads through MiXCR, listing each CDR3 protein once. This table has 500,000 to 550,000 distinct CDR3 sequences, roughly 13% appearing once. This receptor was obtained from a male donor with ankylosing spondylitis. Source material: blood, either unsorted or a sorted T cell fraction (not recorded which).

CDR3 region: CASSFNSKDYGYTF. For the CDR3, the DNA is TGTGCCAGCAGCTTCAACTCGAAGGACTATGGCTACACCTTC. V and J are TRBV7-9 and TRBJ1-2, with D unresolved. Per germline, CDR1 SEHNR and CDR2 FQNEAQ (reference sequence). Trimming took off 3 bases at V and 3 bases at J, with 11 bases between the two ends. This CDR3 is 14 amino acids long.